This is a list of T cell receptor beta chains from one sample in a study of T cell responses to AZD1222 COVID-19 vaccine. TCRdb keeps only in-frame clones here, not all; method: immunoSEQ multiplex PCR. The repertoire holds around 190,000 clones, with just over 90% as singletons. The sample in question was peripheral blood, obtained 28 days after the second AZD1222 dose. The receptors were gathered from an adult who received the AZD1222 COVID-19 vaccine. Each CDR3 is given with its conserved first and last residue. D genes are given only for firm matches. For some rows the clone size is stated as once, few or many, or as a class when expanded; others skip it.

d_call	j_call	v_call	clone_size	cdr3_nt	cdr3_aa
-	TRBJ1-6	TRBV5-1	-	TGCGCCAGCACATGGGGGTTAGGGGCGAAGTCACCCCTCCACTTT	CASTWGLGAKSPLHF
-	TRBJ1-6	TRBV4-2	-	TGTGCCAGCAGCCAAACCGGGGGGGGCGGCAATTCACCCCTCCACTTT	CASSQTGGGGNSPLHF
-	TRBJ1-1	TRBV6-2/TRBV6-3	once	TGTGCCAGCAGTTACTTCGCAGGGGTTAGGACTGAAGCTTTCTTT	CASSYFAGVRTEAFF
-	TRBJ2-1	TRBV3-1/TRBV3-2	-	TGTGCCAGCAGCCAAGCCGGCGGCACATTTTACAATGAGCAGTTCTTC	CASSQAGGTFYNEQFF
-	TRBJ2-1	TRBV2	-	TGTGCCAGCAGTGAAAGTACAGGGCGTATTGAGCAGTTCTTC	CASSESTGRIEQFF
-	TRBJ2-5	TRBV6-2/TRBV6-3	-	TGTGCCAGCAGTCATACAGAGACCCAGTACTTC	CASSHTETQYF
TRBD1	TRBJ1-1	TRBV7-9	-	TGTGCCAGCAGCTTACAGGGGGTAAACACTGAAGCTTTCTTT	CASSLQGVNTEAFF
-	TRBJ2-3	TRBV21-1	-	TGTGCCAGCAGCAAAGCGGGGGACCTTCGACGCACAGATACGCAGTATTTT	CASSKAGDLRRTDTQYF
-	TRBJ2-7	TRBV3-1/TRBV3-2	few	TGTGCCAGCAGCCAAGCTGGGTACGAGCAGTACTTC	CASSQAGYEQYF
TRBD1	TRBJ1-4	TRBV7-9	-	TGTGCCAGCAGCCTCGGACAGGGAAAAGAAAAACTGTTTTTT	CASSLGQGKEKLFF
-	TRBJ1-6	TRBV5-3	few	TGTGCCAGAAGCTTGGGGTGGGGCCAGTATAATTCACCCCTCCACTTT	CARSLGWGQYNSPLHF
-	TRBJ2-3	TRBV10-3	-	TGTGCCATCAGTGAGTCGACTAGGCACACAGATACGCAGTATTTT	CAISESTRHTDTQYF
TRBD1	TRBJ1-2	TRBV7-6	-	TGTGCCAGCAGCCGGGGGGGACAGGGAATTTGGGGCTACACCTTC	CASSRGGQGIWGYTF
TRBD1	TRBJ1-6	TRBV7-2	-	TGTGCCAGCAGCTTAAGGGCGACAGGGTCGGATAATTCACCCCTCCACTTT	CASSLRATGSDNSPLHF
-	TRBJ1-2	TRBV29-1	-	TGCAGCGTTGAAGGGTTGAGCGGGGGAGGCTACACCTTC	CSVEGLSGGGYTF
-	TRBJ1-1	TRBV11-2	-	TGTGCCAGCAGTTTGGACCTGAACACTGAAGCTTTCTTT	CASSLDLNTEAFF
-	TRBJ1-1	TRBV7-9	-	TGTGCCAGCAGCTTAGCGCTGACCGAAGCTTTCTTT	CASSLALTEAFF
-	TRBJ1-6	TRBV19	-	TGTGCCACTAGCGGGACTCTCTATAATTCACCCCTCCACTTT	CATSGTLYNSPLHF
TRBD1	TRBJ1-1	TRBV2	-	TGTGCCACCGGAGGGGGCCCTGAAGCTTTCTTT	CATGGGPEAFF
-	TRBJ1-3	TRBV5-1	-	TGCGCCAGCAGCTTGAACAGCTTACCTGGAAACACCATATATTTT	CASSLNSLPGNTIYF
-	TRBJ1-2	TRBV5-5	-	TGTGCCAGTGGGTGGGGCCAAGGCTACACCTTC	CASGWGQGYTF
-	TRBJ2-7	TRBV5-1	-	TGCGCCAGCAGAGCTACCCTTGGCTCCTACGAGCAGTACTTC	CASRATLGSYEQYF
TRBD1	TRBJ1-1	TRBV7-2	-	TGTGCCAGCAGCTTAGGAAGGGGACAGGGGCACACTGAAGCTTTCTTT	CASSLGRGQGHTEAFF
TRBD2	TRBJ2-3	TRBV15	-	TGTGCCACCAGCGGTCTTAGCGGGGCGGACACAGATACGCAGTATTTT	CATSGLSGADTDTQYF
TRBD1	TRBJ1-1	TRBV27	-	TGTGCCAGCAGTTTAAAGGGGCAGGGGGACACTGAAGCTTTCTTT	CASSLKGQGDTEAFF
-	TRBJ2-7	TRBV10-1	-	TGCGCCAGCAGTGAGTCGGGACAGGGGACTAGCAACGAGCAGTACTTC	CASSESGQGTSNEQYF
-	TRBJ2-2	TRBV9	-	TGTGCCAGCAGCGTAGCTAGGTCGGGTACCGGGGAGCTGTTTTTT	CASSVARSGTGELFF
TRBD1	TRBJ1-2	TRBV6-4	-	TGTGCCAGCAGTGACGGGACAGGGACCTATGGCTACACCTTC	CASSDGTGTYGYTF
-	TRBJ1-6	TRBV21-1	-	TGTGCCAGCAGGATCAATGGGGACAGCCCACGCTTACCCCTCCACTTT	CASRINGDSPRLPLHF
TRBD1	TRBJ1-2	TRBV5-1	-	TGCGCCAGCAGCAGGACAGGGGGGAAGAACTATGGCTACACCTTC	CASSRTGGKNYGYTF
-	TRBJ1-1	TRBV7-2	-	TGTGCCAGCAGCTTAGTTCAAGGGGCCACTGAAGCTTTCTTT	CASSLVQGATEAFF
TRBD1	TRBJ1-2	TRBV4-1	-	TGCGCCAGCAGCCTCAGGGGGCGCGACTCTGGCTACACCTTC	CASSLRGRDSGYTF
-	TRBJ2-7	TRBV7-2	-	TGTGCCAGCAGCCAATCCAGAGTCACCCTCTACGAGCAGTACTTC	CASSQSRVTLYEQYF
TRBD1	TRBJ2-4	TRBV18	-	TGTGCCAGCTCACTGGGGGACAGGAAAAACATTCAGTACTTC	CASSLGDRKNIQYF
TRBD1	TRBJ1-6	TRBV6-6	-	TGTGCCAGCAGGCTGGGACAGGTGTATTCACCCCTCCACTTT	CASRLGQVYSPLHF
-	TRBJ1-2	TRBV6-5	-	TGTGCCAGCAGTTACGGGACGCCTGGCTATGGCTACACCTTC	CASSYGTPGYGYTF